What follows are 17 T cell receptor beta chains derived from one specimen sequenced in a study of cytomegalovirus exposure and HLA in healthy donors. The PCR employed 60 Vbeta primers together with 13 Jbeta primers. The table came from immunoSEQ multiplex PCR; TCRdb's copy has only in-frame clones and leaves some out. The data contain about 170,000 clones, 65% to 75% of them singletons. Material for sequencing was PBMCs. All receptors come from a human donor in good health.

CDR3 DNA: TGCGCCAGCAGCCAAGGGGCTGGGGGCCCCCAAGGCGAGCAGTACTTC. Residues: CASSQGAGGPQGEQYF. The V and J genes are TRBV4-3 and TRBJ2-7, with D tentatively TRBD1 (6 bases). Looked up from germline, CDR1 is LGHNA and CDR2 is YSLEER. The CDR3 totals 16 residues. Trimming removed 1 base at V and 6 bases at J, with 19 bases between.

This chain uses TRBV9 with TRBJ1-2; perhaps TRBD1 as D (5 bases). Trimming removed 0 bases at V and 6 bases at J, with 21 bases between. The germline V gene encodes CDR1 SGDLS and CDR2 YYNGEE. The CDR3 spans 17 residues. The CDR3 sequence: CASSVDPQVGADDGYTF. As DNA, the CDR3 is TGTGCCAGCAGCGTAGACCCGCAGGTAGGGGCGGATGATGGCTACACCTTC.

V is TRBV6-1 and J is TRBJ2-5; possible D gene TRBD2, 5 bases. The CDR3 runs 15 residues. Germline V gene sequence: CDR1 MNHNS, CDR2 SASEGT. The V end was cut by 3 bases, the J end by 2 bases, with 13 bases between. The CDR3 loop reads CASSDSLAPQETQYF. The CDR3 DNA reads TGTGCCAGCAGTGATAGCCTAGCCCCACAAGAGACCCAGTACTTC.

The chain carries TRBV7-9 and TRBJ1-4, with TRBD1 as a possible D gene (5 bases). The germline V gene has CDR1 SEHNR and CDR2 FQNEAQ (reference sequence). Between the trimmed V and J ends, which lost 5 bases and 5 bases, there was a span of 18 bases. The CDR3 loop spans 16 amino acids. The CDR3: CASSDTRQLKNEKLFF. In DNA, the CDR3 is TGTGCCAGCAGCGACACCAGACAGCTAAAGAATGAAAAACTGTTTTTT. The variable domain in full, with the rest retrieved from reference TRBV7-9 and TRBJ1-4, is DTGVSQNPRHKITKRGQNVTFRCDPISEHNRLYWYRQTLGQGPEFLTYFQNEAQLEKSRLLSDRFSAERPKGSFSTLEIQRTEQGDSAMYLCASSDTRQLKNEKLFFGSGTQLSVL.

The gene calls are TRBV6-5 and TRBJ1-2; the match to TRBD1 covers 8 bases. The CDR3 contains 14 residues. Germline V gene data show CDR1 as MNHEY and CDR2 as SVGAGI. V lost 2 bases to trimming and J lost 4 bases; unmatched junction nucleotides: 3. The DNA for the CDR3 is TGTGCCAGCAGTTACGCGGGGACAGGCTATGGCTACACCTTC. Encoded protein: CASSYAGTGYGYTF.

V is TRBV10-3 and J is TRBJ1-2; a weak D match, TRBD1 (6 bases). Germline values: CDR1 ENHRY, CDR2 SYGVKD. Trimming took off 3 bases at V and 4 bases at J, with 12 bases between the two ends. The length of the CDR3 is 14 residues. This chain's CDR3 is CAISEQGHRYGYTF. For the CDR3, the DNA is TGTGCCATCAGTGAACAGGGCCATCGCTATGGCTACACCTTC.

J is TRBJ1-2 and V is TRBV12-5, with 9 bases matching TRBD1. This CDR3 spans 14 amino acids. Trimming cost V 1 base and J 8 bases; bases outside gene matches: 5. CDR1 is LGHNT and CDR2 is FRNRAP in the germline V gene. CDR3 protein: CASGLGTGAGGYTF. The CDR3 coding sequence is TGTGCTAGTGGTTTGGGGACAGGGGCAGGCGGCTACACCTTC.

This clone was seen only a few times. The rearrangement uses TRBV4-1 and TRBJ1-1, with D uncertain. The ends were cut back, 3 bases at V and 7 bases at J, with 9 bases in the middle. Germline CDR1 reads MGHRA; CDR2 reads YSYEKL. The length of the CDR3 is 12 residues. The CDR3 region has the DNA TGCGCCAGCAGCCAGCCGGGTGGTGAAGCTTTCTTT. It yields the protein CASSQPGGEAFF.

J is TRBJ1-6 and V is TRBV6-1; D perhaps matches TRBD1 (6 bases). Germline V gives CDR1 MNHNS, CDR2 SASEGT. This CDR3 is 16 amino acids long. Trimming shortened V by 4 bases and J by 0 bases, and 10 bases separated the two germline ends. The CDR3 sequence: CASSATGSSYNSPLHF. The CDR3, as DNA: TGTGCCAGCAGTGCTACAGGGAGCTCCTATAATTCACCCCTCCACTTT.

The chain links TRBV6-6 to TRBJ1-2, with 7 positions matching TRBD1. This CDR3 is 14 amino acids long. V gave up 6 bases and J gave up 4 bases; unmatched junction bases: 8. The germline CDR1 and CDR2 sequences are MNHNY and SVGAGI (reference sequence). The CDR3 region is CASRDGQDLYGYTF. DNA for the CDR3: TGTGCCAGCAGAGATGGACAGGACCTCTATGGCTACACCTTC.

The rearrangement joins TRBV29-1 to TRBJ2-5, with 8 bases that match TRBD1. CDR1 and CDR2 from the germline V gene are SQVTM and ANQGSEA. J was trimmed by 5 bases and V by 7 bases; bases with no gene match: 3. This CDR3 region has 11 residues. CDR3 sequence reads: CSGHRGETQYF. CDR3 coding DNA: TGCAGCGGTCACAGGGGGGAGACCCAGTACTTC.

The chain carries TRBV1 and TRBJ1-5. TRBV1 is labeled a pseudogene. The CDR3 contains 19 residues. CDR3 residues: CTSSPIHAPENNSNQPQHF. The CDR3 DNA is TGCACCAGCAGCCCGATCCACGCCCCGGAGAACAATAGCAATCAGCCCCAGCATTTT.

The DNA for the CDR3 is TGTGCCAGCAGCCCTTCCGGGACTTTTTCCTCCTACAATGAGCAGTTCTTC. Its translation is CASSPSGTFSSYNEQFF. V is TRBV4-2 and J is TRBJ2-1; TRBD2 is a possible D gene (6 bases). Germline CDR1 LGHNA, CDR2 YNFKEQ. CDR3 size: 17 residues. Trimming cost V 4 bases and J 0 bases, with 16 bases left between them.

This rearrangement joins TRBV6-1 to TRBJ2-1, with 8 bases fitting TRBD2. This CDR3 is 16 amino acids long. Germline CDR1 and CDR2: MNHNS and SASEGT. After removal of 1 base from V and 3 bases from J, the junction contained 5 bases not matched to a gene. The CDR3 sequence: CASSEGGGGLYNEQFF. The CDR3 coding sequence is TGTGCCAGCAGTGAAGGGGGCGGGGGGCTCTACAATGAGCAGTTCTTC.

The genes are TRBV5-4 and TRBJ2-7; a possible D gene is TRBD1 (5 bases). Germline loops: CDR1 SGHNT, CDR2 YYREEE (reference sequence). This CDR3 spans 15 amino acids. The ends were cut back, 0 bases at V and 0 bases at J, with 10 bases in the middle. The CDR3 reads CASSLGATASYEQYF. The CDR3 nucleotides read TGTGCCAGCAGCTTGGGCGCGACAGCCTCCTACGAGCAGTACTTC.

This clone was detected once. The J gene is TRBJ2-3, the V gene TRBV6-6; the D is unclear. CDR1 MNHNY and CDR2 SVGAGI come from the germline V gene (reference sequence). This CDR3 comprises 12 residues. Trimming shortened V by 7 bases and J by 2 bases, and 7 bases separated the two germline ends. The CDR3 DNA is TGTGCCAGCAAGTTAGCCACAGATACGCAGTATTTT. It codes for CASKLATDTQYF.

This clone was detected a few times. The chain combines TRBV4-1 with TRBJ1-6; no clear D gene. The CDR3 sequence is 17 residues long. In germline, CDR1 is MGHRA, CDR2 YSYEKL. Trimming pared 2 bases from V and 3 bases from J, leaving 14 bases between. CDR3 sequence (DNA): TGCGCCAGCAGCCAATTGGGCACCACAGACTATAATTCACCCCTCCACTTT. Translated, it gives CASSQLGTTDYNSPLHF.